Listed below are T cell receptor beta chains from one sample, sequenced in a study of blood T cell repertoires in COVID-19. Data came from immunoSEQ multiplex PCR; TCRdb stores just in-frame clones and leaves some out. The sample carries some 91,000 clones, approximately 80% recorded once. The sequenced sample was peripheral blood. The receptor set was obtained from a man between 65 and 85 years old with acute or convalescent COVID-19. Each CDR3 is given with its conserved first and last residue. The order of the fields is D gene, J gene, V gene, clone size, CDR3 protein, CDR3 DNA. A D gene is named only where the DNA matches it firmly. Clone size is shown for a subset of rows, as once, few, many or a class of expanded clone.

TRBD1 | TRBJ2-5 | TRBV10-1 | once | CASSAYRGIRETQYF | TGCGCCAGCAGTGCCTACAGGGGGATCCGAGAGACCCAGTACTTC
- | TRBJ1-5 | TRBV19 | - | CASNPQQGNQPQHF | TGTGCCAGTAACCCTCAACAGGGAAATCAGCCCCAGCATTTT
- | TRBJ1-1 | TRBV2 | - | CASSPQLNTEAFF | TGTGCCAGCTCGCCCCAGTTGAACACTGAAGCTTTCTTT
- | TRBJ1-2 | TRBV4-1 | once | CASSQEPGIGDGYTF | TGCGCCAGCAGCCAAGAACCGGGGATCGGAGATGGCTACACCTTC
TRBD1 | TRBJ1-2 | TRBV6-5 | - | CASSYGPGGYGYTF | TGTGCCAGCAGTTACGGGCCAGGGGGCTATGGCTACACCTTC
- | TRBJ1-3 | TRBV10-1 | - | CASSEALPSSGNTIYF | TGCGCCAGCAGTGAGGCACTACCTTCCTCTGGAAACACCATATATTTT
- | TRBJ1-4 | TRBV4-1 | - | CASSQAAEGATNEKLFF | TGCGCCAGCAGCCAAGCTGCCGAGGGGGCAACTAATGAAAAACTGTTTTTT
- | TRBJ2-1 | TRBV5-6 | - | CASSPGSWNYNEQFF | TGTGCCAGCAGCCCAGGGTCGTGGAACTACAATGAGCAGTTCTTC
TRBD1 | TRBJ2-2 | TRBV28 | - | CASSETGVVGGELFF | TGTGCCAGCAGTGAAACAGGGGTGGTGGGCGGGGAGCTGTTTTTT
TRBD2 | TRBJ2-1 | TRBV9 | - | CASSAGLAGVNEQFF | TGTGCCAGCAGCGCGGGACTAGCGGGCGTGAATGAGCAGTTCTTC
TRBD1 | TRBJ2-7 | TRBV6-1 | - | CASSERGTGYEQYF | TGTGCCAGCAGTGAAAGAGGGACAGGGTACGAGCAGTACTTC
- | TRBJ2-4 | TRBV20-1 | - | CSASQEATSLAKNIQYF | TGCAGTGCTAGTCAGGAGGCCACCTCTCTAGCCAAAAACATTCAGTACTTC
- | TRBJ1-2 | TRBV19 | few | CASSIGTNPVNYGYTF | TGTGCCAGTAGTATAGGAACTAATCCAGTGAACTATGGCTACACCTTC
- | TRBJ2-1 | TRBV5-1 | - | CASRQEGSYNEQFF | TGCGCCAGCAGACAGGAGGGCTCCTACAATGAGCAGTTCTTC
TRBD2 | TRBJ2-3 | TRBV5-1 | once | CASSLGLAGPASTDTQYF | TGCGCCAGCAGCTTGGGACTAGCGGGGCCCGCAAGCACAGATACGCAGTATTTT
TRBD1 | TRBJ1-5 | TRBV28 | - | CACTGNPQGGIRNQPQHF | TGTGCCTGCACGGGGAATCCCCAAGGGGGCATCCGCAATCAGCCCCAGCATTTT
- | TRBJ1-4 | TRBV9 | few | CASSVAGARSEKLFF | TGTGCCAGCAGCGTAGCAGGGGCACGATCAGAAAAACTGTTTTTT
- | TRBJ2-7 | TRBV13 | once | CASSLAGAGLSYEQYF | TGTGCCAGCAGCTTAGCAGGGGCGGGTCTCTCCTACGAGCAGTACTTC
- | TRBJ2-1 | TRBV6-5 | - | CASSSRTSSYNEQFF | TGTGCCAGCAGTTCCAGGACAAGTTCCTACAATGAGCAGTTCTTC
TRBD2 | TRBJ2-7 | TRBV6-5 | few | CASSYAAGDPYEQYF | TGTGCCAGCAGTTACGCTGCGGGAGACCCTTACGAGCAGTACTTC
- | TRBJ1-5 | TRBV7-8 | - | CASSPWTESNQPQHF | TGTGCCAGCAGCCCGTGGACAGAGAGCAATCAGCCCCAGCATTTT
- | TRBJ2-1 | TRBV7-6 | - | CASSSNPGGGGEQFF | TGTGCCAGCAGCTCGAACCCCGGGGGTGGGGGTGAGCAGTTCTTC
TRBD2 | TRBJ2-1 | TRBV6-5 | - | CASSLTSGPYNEQFF | TGTGCCAGCAGCCTTACTAGCGGGCCGTACAATGAGCAGTTCTTC
TRBD2 | TRBJ2-3 | TRBV30 | - | CAWRLTKRRLAGQDTQYF | TGTGCCTGGAGGCTAACAAAAAGACGACTAGCGGGGCAAGATACGCAGTATTTT
- | TRBJ2-2 | TRBV7-3 | - | CASSPQGFGELFF | TGTGCCAGCAGCCCACAGGGTTTCGGGGAGCTGTTTTTT
TRBD1 | TRBJ1-1 | TRBV10-3 | - | CAIRDRTEAFF | TGTGCCATCAGGGACAGGACTGAAGCTTTCTTT
- | TRBJ1-1 | TRBV19 | - | CASSIQENTEAFF | TGTGCCAGTAGTATACAGGAGAACACTGAAGCTTTCTTT
TRBD2 | TRBJ2-2 | TRBV9 | - | CASSVAPSGMSTGELFF | TGTGCCAGCAGCGTAGCACCTAGCGGGATGAGCACCGGGGAGCTGTTTTTT
TRBD1 | TRBJ2-2 | TRBV7-2 | - | CASSQKTGTGIGELFF | TGTGCCAGCAGCCAAAAGACCGGGACAGGGATCGGGGAGCTGTTTTTT
- | TRBJ1-1 | TRBV19 | - | CASSPGTLNTEAFF | TGTGCCAGTAGCCCGGGAACCCTGAACACTGAAGCTTTCTTT
- | TRBJ1-3 | TRBV30 | - | CAWSVGEARNTIYF | TGTGCCTGGAGTGTGGGGGAGGCTCGAAACACCATATATTTT